This T cell receptor (beta chain) comes out of a study of vaccination and CD4 T cells after COVID-19. Turning to the study itself: The stimulating agents, overlapping spike peptides, came from SARS-CoV-2, HCoV-NL63, HCoV-OC43 and HCoV-229E. No peptide, an HIV-1 Nef pool, or a CEFX pool was what each control culture received.

The Oncomine TCR Beta short-read assay sequenced DNA from cultured CD4+ T cells. One entry per CDR3 protein results from TCRdb running MiXCR on the PCR reads. Seen here are roughly 9,900 distinct CDR3 sequences, almost 65% observed once, and the top ten hold 34%. Treatment: roughly 11-day PBMC culture with coronavirus spike peptide pools or control peptides (ViraFEST assay). Isolation of CD4+ T cells by negative selection took place after ten to eleven days of culture. Germline V gene lookup returns CDR1 DFQATT and CDR2 SNEGSKA (reference sequence). This CDR3 region has 13 residues. The V end was cut by 0 bases, the J end by 1 base, with 6 bases between. As concerns this clonotype: As yet, its antigen is unknown.

The rearrangement joins TRBV20-1 to TRBJ2-5; perhaps TRBD1 as D (5 bases). Sequenced sample: CD4+ T cells from blood, cultured in vitro. The clonotype was recovered from a human donor who had recovered from COVID-19. The CDR3, as DNA: TGCAGTGCTAGAGAGACAGCCCAAGAGACCCAGTACTTC. It encodes CSARETAQETQYF.